This T cell receptor beta chain was sequenced in a study of blood T cell repertoires in COVID-19. On the study more broadly: COVID-19 samples from acute and convalescent phases originated in the United States, Italy and Spain. In each case, the material was cDNA or gDNA derived from T cells, B-cell-depleted T cells, or PBMCs.

Original handling: Amplification of reference gene primers provided the estimated nucleated cell counts. Clones were sequenced by immunoSEQ multiplex PCR, and TCRdb holds only the in-frame ones, with some missing. V and J calls and clone size come straight from that table; D and trimming were deduced from the DNA. The data contain tens of thousands of clones, over 80% of them singletons. The CDR3 is made up of 16 amino acids. Trimming took 4 bases from V and 1 from J; bases not matched to a gene: 8. Per the germline V gene, CDR1 is LNHDA and CDR2 is SQIVND (reference sequence). This chain joins TRBV19 and TRBJ2-5; 8 bases line up with TRBD2. This clonotype was obtained from a man between 70 and 80 years old with acute or convalescent COVID-19. The sequenced material came from peripheral blood. The CDR3 sequence: CASSNVGLAGQETQYF. CDR3 nucleotides: TGTGCCAGTAGTAACGTAGGGCTAGCGGGCCAAGAGACCCAGTACTTC.